These T cell receptor beta chains were read from a single sample in a study of T cell repertoires in cytomegalovirus infection. TCRdb called the reads again in MiXCR, with one record for every CDR3 protein. The repertoire includes roughly 920,000 distinct CDR3 sequences, roughly 30% of them detected once, and under 15% sits in the top ten. These TCRs' antigens remain unknown. The specimen was cultured CD8+ T cells from PBMCs, collected from culture after CMV antigen stimulation. Every receptor here comes from a human donor in good health (CMV status not recorded). Some clones in this sample may be carry-over from other donors' samples. Each CDR3 is given with its conserved first and last residue. The order of the fields is clone size, D gene, V gene, CDR3 length, J gene, CDR3 protein, CDR3 DNA. A D gene is named only where the DNA matches it firmly. A clone size is listed for some rows: how often the clone was seen (once, few, many), or a class if it is expanded.

NA	NA	TRBV10-2	16	TRBJ1-1	CASSGRSTPAGGEAFF	TGCGCCAGCAGTGGGAGGAGTACCCCGGCGGGAGGGGAGGCTTTCTTT
NA	NA	TRBV7-9	14	TRBJ1-2	CASSLVGSAYGYTF	TGTGCCAGCAGCTTAGTGGGGTCGGCCTATGGCTACACCTTC
NA	NA	TRBV11-3	14	TRBJ1-2	CASIKHRDNYGYTF	TGTGCCAGCATCAAACACAGGGACAACTATGGCTACACCTTC
NA	NA	TRBV3-1	14	TRBJ2-7	CASSQPTRDYEQYF	TGTGCCAGCAGCCAGCCCACGCGGGATTACGAGCAGTACTTC
few	TRBD2	TRBV4-2	16	TRBJ2-1	CASSPIAGGTYNEQFF	TGTGCCAGCAGCCCGATAGCGGGGGGAACGTACAATGAGCAGTTCTTC
few	NA	TRBV7-2	18	TRBJ1-1	CASSLVLTSAGFYTEAFF	TGTGCCAGCAGCTTAGTGCTTACTTCAGCGGGCTTCTACACTGAAGCTTTCTTT
once	TRBD2	TRBV10-3	15	TRBJ2-3	CAMSGGGGGTDTQYF	TGTGCCATGTCCGGCGGCGGGGGGGGCACAGATACGCAGTATTTT
few	NA	TRBV6-5	13	TRBJ2-1	CASRTSPLNEQFF	TGTGCCAGCAGGACAAGCCCTCTCAATGAGCAGTTCTTC
NA	NA	TRBV5-6	14	TRBJ1-5	CASNLGVGNQPQHF	TGTGCCAGCAACCTCGGGGTCGGCAATCAGCCCCAGCATTTT
many	NA	TRBV27	18	TRBJ2-3	CASSSLPLVEGGPDTQYF	TGTGCCAGCAGTTCCCTTCCCCTTGTGGAGGGCGGACCAGATACGCAGTATTTT
NA	NA	TRBV11-2	17	TRBJ2-1	CASSLDPGTGPYNEQFF	TGTGCCAGCAGCTTAGACCCCGGGACCGGTCCCTACAATGAGCAGTTCTTC
many	NA	TRBV6-2/TRBV6-3	13	TRBJ2-3	CASSYEETDTQYF	TGTGCCAGCAGTTACGAGGAGACAGATACGCAGTATTTT
NA	NA	TRBV10-3	14	TRBJ2-5	CAISSPGQQETQYF	TGTGCCATCAGCAGCCCGGGACAACAAGAGACCCAGTACTTC
few	TRBD1	TRBV27	13	TRBJ2-7	CASRSGGSYEQYF	TGTGCCAGCAGGTCAGGGGGTTCCTACGAGCAGTACTTC
NA	NA	TRBV4-1	13	TRBJ2-1	CASSQEPSATKFF	TGCGCCAGCAGCCAAGAGCCCTCGGCCACCAAGTTCTTC
NA	TRBD2	TRBV20-1	17	TRBJ2-7	CSVGGRLAGGSSYEQYF	TGCAGTGTCGGGGGTAGACTAGCGGGGGGGAGCTCCTACGAGCAGTACTTC
few	NA	TRBV20-1	16	TRBJ2-1	CSASDRIDFSYNEQFF	TGCAGTGCTAGCGATCGGATAGACTTCTCCTACAATGAGCAGTTCTTC
NA	TRBD2	TRBV15	20	TRBJ2-1	CATSRPPGTSGVSSYNEQFF	TGTGCCACCAGCAGACCCCCCGGGACTAGCGGGGTTAGCTCCTACAATGAGCAGTTCTTC
many	NA	TRBV7-2	18	TRBJ2-3	CASSLALGAVPSTDTQYF	TGTGCCAGCAGCTTAGCCCTTGGGGCGGTGCCTAGCACAGATACGCAGTATTTT
NA	TRBD2	TRBV20-1	15	TRBJ2-7	CSARRRTSGAYEQYF	TGCAGTGCTAGGAGGAGGACTAGCGGGGCCTACGAGCAGTACTTC
NA	NA	TRBV7-9	12	TRBJ2-1	CASSSRLIEQFF	TGTGCCAGCAGCTCAAGACTCATAGAGCAGTTCTTC
NA	TRBD2	TRBV7-6	16	TRBJ2-1	CASSLGGLAAYNEQFF	TGTGCCAGCAGCTTGGGTGGACTAGCGGCCTACAATGAGCAGTTCTTC